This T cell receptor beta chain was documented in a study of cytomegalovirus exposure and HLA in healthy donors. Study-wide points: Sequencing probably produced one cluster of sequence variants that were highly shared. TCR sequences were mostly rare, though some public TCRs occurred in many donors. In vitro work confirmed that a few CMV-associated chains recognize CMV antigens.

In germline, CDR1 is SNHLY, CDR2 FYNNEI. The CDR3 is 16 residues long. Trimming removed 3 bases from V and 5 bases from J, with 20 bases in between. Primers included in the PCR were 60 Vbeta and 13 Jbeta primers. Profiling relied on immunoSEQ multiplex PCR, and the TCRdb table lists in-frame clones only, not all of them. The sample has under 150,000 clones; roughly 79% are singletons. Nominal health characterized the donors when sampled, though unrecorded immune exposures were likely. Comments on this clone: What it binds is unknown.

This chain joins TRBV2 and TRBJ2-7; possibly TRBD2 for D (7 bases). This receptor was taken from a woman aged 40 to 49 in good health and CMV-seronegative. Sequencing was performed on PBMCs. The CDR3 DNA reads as TGTGCCAGCAGTGACCTAGGGGGGGGAGAGGTGGACGAGCAGTACTTC. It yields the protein CASSDLGGGEVDEQYF.